These T cell receptor beta chains were read from a single sample in a study of T-cell memory formation after mild COVID-19. TCRdb ran MiXCR on the 5' RACE reads and lists one entry per CDR3 protein. In the table there are 170,000 or so distinct CDR3 sequences, around 21% of which are singletons. The sample consisted of PBMCs or a T cell subset sorted from them (not recorded which). The receptors were gathered from an adult woman who had mild COVID-19 (a few samples of this study predate the infection). Cell type and time point are not known. Each CDR3 is given with its conserved first and last residue. D genes are given only for firm matches. Clone size appears in some rows only: once, few, many, or a class for an expanded clone.

d_gene,v_gene,abundance,j_gene,CDR3nt,CDR3aa
-,TRBV7-3,-,TRBJ2-1,TGTGCCAGCAGCCCGTTGATGGGCACCAACAATGAGCAGTTCTTC,CASSPLMGTNNEQFF
TRBD2,TRBV6-6,-,TRBJ2-7,TGTGCCAGCAGTTACTCGAGTAGCGGGAGCTCCTACGAGCAGTACTTC,CASSYSSSGSSYEQYF
-,TRBV6-5,-,TRBJ1-2,TGTGCCAGCAGTTGGGGTATCCAGAGTACTAACTATGGCTACACCTTC,CASSWGIQSTNYGYTF
-,TRBV12-3/TRBV12-4,-,TRBJ2-5,TGTGCCAGCAGTTTATGGCGGAACCAAGAGACCCAGTACTTC,CASSLWRNQETQYF
TRBD1,TRBV4-1,few,TRBJ2-2,TGCGCCAGCAGCTCTGTCCCGGGACAGTCGAACACCGGGGAGCTGTTTTTT,CASSSVPGQSNTGELFF
-,TRBV4-3,-,TRBJ2-3,TGCGCCAGCAGCCAAGATCGACTCAGTGGTCCCCAAGATACGCAGTATTTT,CASSQDRLSGPQDTQYF
-,TRBV24-1,few,TRBJ1-2,TGTGCCACCAGTGCAGGGAGTATCTATGGCTACACCTTC,CATSAGSIYGYTF
-,TRBV12-3/TRBV12-4,few,TRBJ1-1,TGTGCCAGCAGTTTAGCAGGGTTCACTGAAGCTTTCTTT,CASSLAGFTEAFF
-,TRBV6-5,-,TRBJ1-1,TGTGCCTGCGGGAAGGGGAACACTGAAGCTTTCTTT,CACGKGNTEAFF
TRBD1,TRBV7-9,-,TRBJ1-2,TGTGCCAGCAGCCGGGGACAGCCCTATGGCTACACCTTC,CASSRGQPYGYTF
TRBD2,TRBV5-1,few,TRBJ2-1,TGCGCCAGCAGCGCGGGACTAGATCCTCCCAATGAGCAGTTCTTC,CASSAGLDPPNEQFF
TRBD1,TRBV7-8,-,TRBJ2-7,TGTGCCAGCAGCTCCTATAGGACAGGCGGGGAGCAGTACTTC,CASSSYRTGGEQYF
-,TRBV14,-,TRBJ2-7,TGTGCCAGCAGCCAAGAGTGGGACGAGCAGTACTTC,CASSQEWDEQYF
TRBD1,TRBV15,-,TRBJ1-4,TGTGCCACCAGCCGATGGACAGGGTCCCAAGAAAAACTGTTTTTT,CATSRWTGSQEKLFF
TRBD1,TRBV2,few,TRBJ1-5,TGTGCCAGCAGCCCTTCGACAGGGGTTAATCAGCCCCAGCATTTT,CASSPSTGVNQPQHF
TRBD1,TRBV20-1,-,TRBJ1-5,TGCAGTGCCACTAAGTCGGGACAGGGTCAGCCCCAGCATTTT,CSATKSGQGQPQHF
-,TRBV4-1,-,TRBJ2-1,TGCGCCAGCAGCCAGAGAATTACCGGAACCGTCAATGAGCAGTTCTTC,CASSQRITGTVNEQFF
-,TRBV27,few,TRBJ2-7,TGTGCCAGCAGTTTAGGGGGCCCGGGGAGCTCCTACGAGCAGTACTTC,CASSLGGPGSSYEQYF
-,TRBV24-1,few,TRBJ1-2,TGTGCCACCAGTGTCGGGGGTGCGAATGGCTACACCTTC,CATSVGGANGYTF
TRBD1,TRBV2,-,TRBJ1-2,TGTGCCAGCAGTTACAGGGGGCCGCGCTATGGCTACACCTTC,CASSYRGPRYGYTF
-,TRBV6-2/TRBV6-3,few,TRBJ2-7,TGTGCCAGCAGTTATCAGGTTTCCGAGCAGTACTTC,CASSYQVSEQYF
TRBD2,TRBV7-9,-,TRBJ2-7,TGTGCCAGCAGCTTAGTGCTAGCGGGGACCTACGAGCAGTACTTC,CASSLVLAGTYEQYF
-,TRBV5-1,-,TRBJ2-1,TGCGCCAGCAGCCAGGGACAACCGTACAATGAGCAGTTCTTC,CASSQGQPYNEQFF
TRBD2,TRBV7-9,few,TRBJ2-7,TGTGCCAGCAGCACCGGGACTAACTACGAGCAGTACTTC,CASSTGTNYEQYF
TRBD1,TRBV6-5,-,TRBJ2-1,TGTGCCAGCAGTTTGGGACAGGGGGTTCATGAGCAGTTCTTC,CASSLGQGVHEQFF
-,TRBV7-8,many,TRBJ2-2,TGTGCCAGCAGCCGTCGTACCCAGGGTCACGACACCGGGGAGCTGTTTTTT,CASSRRTQGHDTGELFF
-,TRBV19,few,TRBJ2-7,TGTGCCAGTAGTCGGTTAGGCTACGAGCAGTACTTC,CASSRLGYEQYF
-,TRBV3-1,-,TRBJ2-5,TGTGCCAGCAGCCAAGATTCGGGGCAACAAGAGACCCAGTACTTC,CASSQDSGQQETQYF
-,TRBV6-1,few,TRBJ2-6,TGTGCCAGCAGTGCTTTAAGCTCTGGGGCCAACGTCCTGACTTTC,CASSALSSGANVLTF
-,TRBV5-6,-,TRBJ2-7,TGTGCCAGCAGCCTCCCTAGCCAGGGGTCCTACGAGCAGTACTTC,CASSLPSQGSYEQYF
-,TRBV6-5,-,TRBJ1-1,TGTGCCAGCAGTTACTCGCCCGGGGTCGGCACTGAAGCTTTCTTT,CASSYSPGVGTEAFF
-,TRBV5-1,many,TRBJ2-5,TGCGCCAGCAGCTCGAGGGGGGGAGAGACCCAGTACTTC,CASSSRGGETQYF
-,TRBV9,-,TRBJ2-2,TGTGCCAGCAAACGGCGGGACGACACCGGGGAGCTGTTTTTT,CASKRRDDTGELFF
-,TRBV7-9,few,TRBJ1-4,TGTGCCAGCAGCTTAACGGGAGGCGATGAAAAACTGTTTTTT,CASSLTGGDEKLFF
-,TRBV12-3/TRBV12-4,few,TRBJ2-5,TGTGCCAGCAGCGGGAATCAAGAGACCCAGTACTTC,CASSGNQETQYF
-,TRBV19,-,TRBJ2-7,TGTGCCAGTAGTCCTCCCGCCACCTACGAGCAGTACTTC,CASSPPATYEQYF
-,TRBV20-1,-,TRBJ2-3,TGCAGTGCTAGAGGCTATGTCCGCAGGGAAGTACTAAGGAACACAGATACGCAGTATTTT,CSARGYVRREVLRNTDTQYF
-,TRBV7-9,once,TRBJ2-7,TGTGCCAGCAGCTTGGGGGTAAACGAGCAGTACTTC,CASSLGVNEQYF
TRBD2,TRBV24-1,few,TRBJ2-2,TGTGCCACCCTGTCGAGCGGGGACTCGAACACCGGGGAGCTGTTTTTT,CATLSSGDSNTGELFF
-,TRBV7-8,few,TRBJ2-3,TGTGCCACCCATCGCCTCACAGATACGCAGTATTTT,CATHRLTDTQYF
TRBD2,TRBV3-1,-,TRBJ2-7,TGTGCCAGCAGCCAGCGGGGGGCCGCCTACGAGCAGTACTTC,CASSQRGAAYEQYF